These 7 T cell receptor beta chains came from one sample sequenced in a study of blood T cell repertoires in COVID-19. The protocol was immunoSEQ multiplex PCR, while the TCRdb copy is restricted to in-frame clones and leaves out a portion. The profile shows approximately 210,000 clones, 81% of them singletons. The material sequenced was PBMCs or T cells enriched from blood (not recorded which). The source is a woman in her fifties or sixties with acute COVID-19.

The chain carries TRBV7-2 and TRBJ2-7, with 9 positions matching TRBD1. Per germline, CDR1 SGHTA and CDR2 FQGNSA. The V and J ends lost 1 base and 0 bases, in that order; junction bases with no gene match: 4. This CDR3 region has 16 residues. DNA for the CDR3: TGTGCCAGCAGCTTAGTAGGGACAGGGAACTCCTACGAGCAGTACTTC. Protein sequence: CASSLVGTGNSYEQYF.

This sequence joins TRBV19 and TRBJ2-7, with 9 positions matching TRBD2. Germline CDR1 and CDR2: LNHDA and SQIVND (reference sequence). The CDR3 spans 16 residues. The V segment lost 3 bases and the J segment 3 bases; nucleotides outside the gene matches: 9. The chain's CDR3 is CASSIGLASNVYEQYF. Here the CDR3 DNA reads TGTGCCAGTAGTATTGGACTAGCGAGTAATGTCTACGAGCAGTACTTC. Based on the CDR3 plus reference TRBV19 and TRBJ2-7, the full variable domain is DGGITQSPKYLFRKEGQNVTLSCEQNLNHDAMYWYRQDPGQGLRLIYYSQIVNDFQKGDIAEGYSVSREKKESFPLTVTSAQKNPTAFYLCASSIGLASNVYEQYFGPGTRLTVT.

The chain links TRBV2 to TRBJ2-3; D may be TRBD1 (6 bases). The germline gives CDR1 SNHLY, CDR2 FYNNEI. The V end was cut by 2 bases, the J end by 3 bases, with 12 bases between. The CDR3 is made up of 15 amino acids. The CDR3 coding sequence is TGTGCCAGCAGTGAACTGGGACACAGGACAGATACGCAGTATTTT. Translation gives CASSELGHRTDTQYF.

The rearrangement links TRBV29-1 to TRBJ1-2; D possibly corresponds to TRBD1 (6 bases). Germline V lookup: CDR1 SQVTM, CDR2 ANQGSEA. The V and J ends lost 1 base and 1 base respectively, with 13 bases between them. This CDR3 contains 15 residues. The CDR3 DNA follows: TGCAGCGTTGAAGTCGGGGGGCTCGGTAACTATGGCTACACCTTC. Protein sequence: CSVEVGGLGNYGYTF.

Only one count was recorded for this clone. The V call is TRBV5-5, the J call TRBJ1-2, with D unclear. Germline-derived CDR1 and CDR2 are SGHKS and YYEKEE (reference sequence). Trimming removed 4 bases from V and 2 bases from J, with 12 bases in between. CDR3 length: 14 amino acids. CDR3 region: CASSLNEGNYGYTF. The CDR3 DNA reads TGTGCCAGCAGCCTTAACGAGGGAAACTATGGCTACACCTTC.

This rearrangement joins TRBV25-1 to TRBJ1-4; 7 bases match TRBD1. The V and J ends lost 6 bases and 6 bases, in that order; junction bases with no gene match: 4. CDR3 length: 13 amino acids. Germline loops: CDR1 MGHDK, CDR2 SYGVNS. CDR3 region: CASRTGDYEKLFF. The CDR3 DNA reads as TGTGCCAGCAGAACAGGGGACTATGAAAAACTGTTTTTT. Together with reference TRBV25-1 and TRBJ1-4, the CDR3 gives the full variable domain: EADIYQTPRYLVIGTGKKITLECSQTMGHDKMYWYQQDPGMELHLIHYSYGVNSTEKGDLSSESTVSRIRTEHFPLTLESARPSHTSQYLCASRTGDYEKLFFGSGTQLSVL.

This chain links TRBV29-1 with TRBJ2-1; D ambiguous. V shed 0 bases and J shed 5 bases, with 8 bases lying between them. CDR1 is SQVTM and CDR2 is ANQGSEA in the germline V gene. CDR3 size: 13 residues. CDR3 DNA: TGCAGCGTTGAAGATTGGCTCAACAATGAGCAGTTCTTC. Amino acids: CSVEDWLNNEQFF.